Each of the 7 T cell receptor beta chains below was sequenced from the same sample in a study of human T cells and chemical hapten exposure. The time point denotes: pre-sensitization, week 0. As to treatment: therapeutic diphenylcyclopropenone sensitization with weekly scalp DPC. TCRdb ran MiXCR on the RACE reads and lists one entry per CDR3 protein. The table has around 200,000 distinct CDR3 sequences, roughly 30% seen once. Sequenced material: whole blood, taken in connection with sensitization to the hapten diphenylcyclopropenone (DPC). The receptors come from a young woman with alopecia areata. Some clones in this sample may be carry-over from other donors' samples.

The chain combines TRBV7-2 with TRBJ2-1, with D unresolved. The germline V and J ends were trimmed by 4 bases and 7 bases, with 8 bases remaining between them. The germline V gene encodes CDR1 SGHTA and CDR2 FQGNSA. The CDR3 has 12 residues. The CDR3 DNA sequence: TGTGCCAGCAGCTCGCTTAAGAATGAGCAGTTCTTC. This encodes CASSSLKNEQFF. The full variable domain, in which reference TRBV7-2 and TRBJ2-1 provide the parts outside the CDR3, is GAGVSQSPSNKVTEKGKDVELRCDPISGHTALYWYRQSLGQGLEFLIYFQGNSAPDKSGLPSDRFSAERTGGSVSTLTIQRTQQEDSAVYLCASSSLKNEQFFGPGTRLTVL.

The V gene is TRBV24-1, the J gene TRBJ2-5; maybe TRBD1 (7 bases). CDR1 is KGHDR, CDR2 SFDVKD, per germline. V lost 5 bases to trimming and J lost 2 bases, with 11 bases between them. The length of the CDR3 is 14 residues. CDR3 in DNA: TGTGCCACCAGTGGGCCAGGGGGGCAAGAGACCCAGTACTTC. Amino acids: CATSGPGGQETQYF.

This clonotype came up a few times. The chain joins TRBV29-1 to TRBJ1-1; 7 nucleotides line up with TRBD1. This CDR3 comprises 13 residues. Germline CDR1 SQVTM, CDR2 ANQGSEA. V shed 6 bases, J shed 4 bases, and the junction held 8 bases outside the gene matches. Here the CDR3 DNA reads TGCAGCGTGACAGGGCACGATGTCACTGAAGCTTTCTTT. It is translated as CSVTGHDVTEAFF. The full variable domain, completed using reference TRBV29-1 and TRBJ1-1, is SAVISQKPSRDICQRGTSLTIQCQVDSQVTMMFWYRQQPGQSLTLIATANQGSEATYESGFVIDKFPISRPNLTFSTLTVSNMSPEDSSIYLCSVTGHDVTEAFFGQGTRLTVV.

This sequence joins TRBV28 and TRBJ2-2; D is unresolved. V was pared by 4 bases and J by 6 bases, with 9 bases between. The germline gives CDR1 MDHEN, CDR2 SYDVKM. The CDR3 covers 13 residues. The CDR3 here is CASSSLSSGELFF. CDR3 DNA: TGTGCCAGCAGTTCCCTTTCCTCCGGGGAGCTGTTTTTT.

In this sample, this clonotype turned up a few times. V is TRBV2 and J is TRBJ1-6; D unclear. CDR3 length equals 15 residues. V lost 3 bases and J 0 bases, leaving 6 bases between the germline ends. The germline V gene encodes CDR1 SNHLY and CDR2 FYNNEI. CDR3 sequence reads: CASSDSFSYNSPLHF. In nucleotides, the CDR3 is TGTGCCAGCAGTGACTCCTTCTCCTATAATTCACCCCTCCACTTT. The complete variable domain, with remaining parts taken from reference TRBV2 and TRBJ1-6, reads EPEVTQTPSHQVTQMGQEVILRCVPISNHLYFYWYRQILGQKVEFLVSFYNNEISEKSEIFDDQFSVERPDGSNFTLKIRSTKLEDSAMYFCASSDSFSYNSPLHFGNGTRLTVT.

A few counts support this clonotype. The CDR3: CSVEPSSTDTQYF. In DNA form, the CDR3 reads TGCAGCGTGGAGCCTTCTAGCACAGATACGCAGTATTTT. The chain has TRBV29-1 and TRBJ2-3, with D hard to call. The CDR3 covers 13 residues. Germline V CDR1 and CDR2: SQVTM, ANQGSEA. Trimming removed 6 bases from V and 0 bases from J, with 10 bases in between.

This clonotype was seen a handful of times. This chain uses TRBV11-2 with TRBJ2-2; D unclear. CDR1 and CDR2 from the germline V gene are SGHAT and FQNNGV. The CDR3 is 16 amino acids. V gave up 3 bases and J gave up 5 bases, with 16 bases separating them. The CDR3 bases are TGTGCCAGCAGCTTTTGGGCCCAACAACGGACCGGGGAGCTGTTTTTT. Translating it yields CASSFWAQQRTGELFF.